This TCR beta chain emerged from a study of identical twins. Germline loops: CDR1 MNHNY, CDR2 SVGAGI (reference sequence). The V gene lost 9 bases and the J gene lost 5 bases, with 5 bases spanning the gap. The CDR3 has 10 residues. TCRdb passed the 5' RACE reads through MiXCR, listing each CDR3 protein once. Counted here are around 290,000 distinct CDR3 sequences, roughly 10% occurring once; the ten biggest clones make up 6% to 8.5%. Many counts were recorded for this clonotype. This same sample was also part of a study on yellow fever vaccine responses in identical twins.

This receptor was obtained from a young woman in good health. Sequencing used CD8+ T cells sorted from blood. The chain joins TRBV6-6 to TRBJ2-1; no reliable D call. CDR3 loop: CASKNNEQFF. DNA of the CDR3: TGTGCCAGTAAGAACAATGAGCAGTTCTTC.